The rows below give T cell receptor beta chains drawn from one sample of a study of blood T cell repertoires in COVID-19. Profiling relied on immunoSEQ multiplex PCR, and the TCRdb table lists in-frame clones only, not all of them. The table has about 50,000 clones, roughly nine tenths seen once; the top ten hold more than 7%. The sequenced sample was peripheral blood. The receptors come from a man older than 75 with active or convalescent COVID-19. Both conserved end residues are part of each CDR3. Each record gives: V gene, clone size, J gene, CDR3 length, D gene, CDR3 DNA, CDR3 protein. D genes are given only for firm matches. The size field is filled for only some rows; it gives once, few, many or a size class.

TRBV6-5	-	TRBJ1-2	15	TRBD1	TGTGCCAGCAGTTACCCGGGACAGGGGGGATATGGCTACACCTTC	CASSYPGQGGYGYTF
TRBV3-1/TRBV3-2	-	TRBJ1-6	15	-	TGTGCCAGCAGCCAATCCAGGGCCGGGGGTTCACCCCTCCACTTT	CASSQSRAGGSPLHF
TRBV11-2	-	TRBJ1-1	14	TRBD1	TGTGCCAGCAGCATGGGACAGGTATACACTGAAGCTTTCTTT	CASSMGQVYTEAFF
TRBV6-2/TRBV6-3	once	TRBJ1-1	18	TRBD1	TGTGCCAGCAGTTATGCGGGACAGGGGCCTTACTTGAACACTGAAGCTTTCTTT	CASSYAGQGPYLNTEAFF
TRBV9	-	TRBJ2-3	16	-	TGTGCCAGCAGCGTAGCTATGGGGGCTAGCACAGATACGCAGTATTTT	CASSVAMGASTDTQYF
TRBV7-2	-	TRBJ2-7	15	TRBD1	TGTGCCAGCAGCCCGAGACAGGGGGCCGTCTACGAGCAGTACTTC	CASSPRQGAVYEQYF
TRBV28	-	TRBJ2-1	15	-	TGTGCCAGCAGTTTATGGTCGGGCGGGAACAATGAGCAGTTCTTC	CASSLWSGGNNEQFF
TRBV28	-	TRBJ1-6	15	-	TGTGCCAGCACCTCCGTGACAGTTGGGGATTCACCCCTCCACTTT	CASTSVTVGDSPLHF
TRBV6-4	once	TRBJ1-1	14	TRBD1	TGTGCCAGCAGTCGGGACAGGGACGACACTGAAGCTTTCTTT	CASSRDRDDTEAFF
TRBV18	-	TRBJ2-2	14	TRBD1	TGTGCCAGCTCACCCGGACAGGGATACGGGGAGCTGTTTTTT	CASSPGQGYGELFF
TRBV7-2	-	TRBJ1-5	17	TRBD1	TGTGCCAGCAGCTTGGGACAGGGCCCCTATAGCAATCAGCCCCAGCATTTT	CASSLGQGPYSNQPQHF
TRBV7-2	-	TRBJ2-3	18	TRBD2	TGTGCCAGCAGCCTGTCCGGGATAGCGGGGATTAGCACAGATACGCAGTATTTT	CASSLSGIAGISTDTQYF
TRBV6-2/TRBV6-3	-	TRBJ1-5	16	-	TGTGCCAGCAGTTACTCGTTGAGTTATAGCAATCAGCCCCAGCATTTT	CASSYSLSYSNQPQHF
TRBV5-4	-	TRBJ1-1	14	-	TGTGCCAGCAGCCCTAGGAGGGAAAACACTGAAGCTTTCTTT	CASSPRRENTEAFF
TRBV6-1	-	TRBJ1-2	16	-	TGTGCCAGCAGTGAACTCCGGCTAGCCGGGTACTATGGCTACACCTTC	CASSELRLAGYYGYTF
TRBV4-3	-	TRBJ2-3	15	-	TGCGCCAGCAGCCAAGATAATTCCGGGATTAGTACGCAGTATTTT	CASSQDNSGISTQYF
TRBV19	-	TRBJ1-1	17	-	TGTGCCAGTAGTATAGGCCCCGGGTCCCCTATGAACACTGAAGCTTTCTTT	CASSIGPGSPMNTEAFF
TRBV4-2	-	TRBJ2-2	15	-	TGTGCCAGCAGCCAAGATGTACAGGGCTCCGGGGAGCTGTTTTTT	CASSQDVQGSGELFF
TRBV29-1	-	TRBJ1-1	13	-	TGCAGCGTTTACAGGAGTGGTAACACTGAAGCTTTCTTT	CSVYRSGNTEAFF
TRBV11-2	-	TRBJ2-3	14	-	TGTGCCAGCAGCTTAGGGTGGGGGGCAGATACGCAGTATTTT	CASSLGWGADTQYF
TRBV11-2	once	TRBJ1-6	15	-	TGTGCCAGCAGGTTAATGGCAGGTTCTAATTCACCCCTCCACTTT	CASRLMAGSNSPLHF
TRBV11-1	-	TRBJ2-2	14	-	TGTGCCAGCAGCTCTCCCCCGAACACCGGGGAGCTGTTTTTT	CASSSPPNTGELFF
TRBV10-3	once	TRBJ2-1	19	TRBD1	TGTGCCATCAGTGAGGGGGTAGGGACAGCGACTCGCTCCTACAATGAGCAGTTCTTC	CAISEGVGTATRSYNEQFF
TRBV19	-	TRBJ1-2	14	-	TGTGCCAGTAGTAACCAGGGCCTTAACTATGGCTACACCTTC	CASSNQGLNYGYTF
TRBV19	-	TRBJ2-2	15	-	TGTGCCAGTAGTGTTCCAGGGGTAGGGATCGGGGAGCTGTTTTTT	CASSVPGVGIGELFF
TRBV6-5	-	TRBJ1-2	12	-	TGTGCCAGTACGAGTCGGAACTATGGCTACACCTTC	CASTSRNYGYTF
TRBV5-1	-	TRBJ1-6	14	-	TGCGCCAGCAGCTTGGAAGACTTCGGTTCACCCCTCCACTTT	CASSLEDFGSPLHF
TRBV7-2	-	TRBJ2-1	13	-	TGTGCCAGCAGCTTAGGGGCTACGAATGAGCAGTTCTTC	CASSLGATNEQFF
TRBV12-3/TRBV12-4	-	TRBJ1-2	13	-	TGTGCCAGCAGTTTGATAGGGGGCTATGGCTACACCTTC	CASSLIGGYGYTF
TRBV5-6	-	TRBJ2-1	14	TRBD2	TGTGCCAGCAGCTCGCACCTGCGGGGGACTGAGCAGTTCTTC	CASSSHLRGTEQFF
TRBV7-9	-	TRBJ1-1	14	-	TGTGCCAGCAGCTTAAGAGGGAGGGGTACTGAAGCTTTCTTT	CASSLRGRGTEAFF
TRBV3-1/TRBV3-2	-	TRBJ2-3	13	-	TGTGCCAGCAGCCAAGCGGGCACAGATACGCAGTATTTT	CASSQAGTDTQYF
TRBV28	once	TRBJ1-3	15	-	TGTGCCAGCAGTTTAGACAGATTCTCTGGAAACACCATATATTTT	CASSLDRFSGNTIYF
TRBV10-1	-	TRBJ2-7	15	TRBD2	TGCGCCAGCAAAATGACGGTAGGGAGGGCCTACGAGCAGTACTTC	CASKMTVGRAYEQYF
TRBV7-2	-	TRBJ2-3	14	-	TGTGCCAGCAGCCCGGGATTTCGCACAGATACGCAGTATTTT	CASSPGFRTDTQYF
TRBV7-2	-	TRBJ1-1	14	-	TGTGCCAGCAGCTCCTCGACAGGAACCACTGAAGCTTTCTTT	CASSSSTGTTEAFF
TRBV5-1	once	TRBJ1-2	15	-	TGCGCCAGCAGCTTGGCCGGGAAAGCTAACTATGGCTACACCTTC	CASSLAGKANYGYTF
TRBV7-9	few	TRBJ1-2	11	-	TGTGCCAGCGCCCAGGGCTATGGCTACACCTTC	CASAQGYGYTF
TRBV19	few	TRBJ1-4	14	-	TGTGCCAGTAGTATCGACAGGCTTAATGAAAAACTGTTTTTT	CASSIDRLNEKLFF
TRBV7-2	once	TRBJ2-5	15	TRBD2	TGTGCCAGCAGCTTCGTCGGGACTAGTCAGGAGACCCAGTACTTC	CASSFVGTSQETQYF
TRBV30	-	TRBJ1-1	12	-	TGTGCCTGGCGGAGGGTAAGCACTGAAGCTTTCTTT	CAWRRVSTEAFF
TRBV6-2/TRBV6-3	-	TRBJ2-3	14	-	TGTGCCAGCAGTTACGACAGACACACAGATACGCAGTATTTT	CASSYDRHTDTQYF
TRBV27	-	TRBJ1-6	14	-	TGTGCCAGCACCTCGACAGCGTCTAATTCACCCCTCCACTTT	CASTSTASNSPLHF
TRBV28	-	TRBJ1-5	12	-	TGTGCCAGCAGTTCCGCGTATCAGCCCCAGCATTTT	CASSSAYQPQHF
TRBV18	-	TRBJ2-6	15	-	TGTGCCAGCTCCTTCGAGGGGGCTGGGGCCAACGTCCTGACTTTC	CASSFEGAGANVLTF
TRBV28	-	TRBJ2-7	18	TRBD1	TGTGCCAGCAGTGCCATCATAACCGGACAGGGGGACACCTACGAGCAGTACTTC	CASSAIITGQGDTYEQYF
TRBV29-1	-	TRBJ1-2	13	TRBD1	TGCAGCGTTGAAATAGGACAGGGTATAGGCTACACCTTC	CSVEIGQGIGYTF
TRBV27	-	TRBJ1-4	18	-	TGTGCCAGCAGACGAACTTGGACAGATCCCTACGATGGTGAAAAACTGTTTTTT	CASRRTWTDPYDGEKLFF
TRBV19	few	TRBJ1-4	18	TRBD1	TGTGCCAGTAGTCCATGGACAGGGGATGATGCAACTAATGAAAAACTGTTTTTT	CASSPWTGDDATNEKLFF
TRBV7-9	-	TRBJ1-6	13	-	TGTGCCAGCAGCTCTTCGGGGGAGTCACCCCTCCACTTT	CASSSSGESPLHF
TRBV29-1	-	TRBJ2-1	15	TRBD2	TGCAGCGAAACCCCTCTAGCGGGAGGGGGCAATGAGCAGTTCTTC	CSETPLAGGGNEQFF
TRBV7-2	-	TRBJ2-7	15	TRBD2	TGTGCCAGCAGCCCGGGACTAGCGGGGCAGTACGAGCAGTACTTC	CASSPGLAGQYEQYF